The clone carrying this T cell receptor (beta chain) is a singleton in its sample. What it binds is not known. The sample belongs to a study of cytomegalovirus exposure and HLA in healthy donors. Study results and limitations: Solely CMV serostatus was available to characterize immune exposure. A previous analysis found most TCR beta V segments productive roughly 87% or roughly 30% of the time. V- and J-gene trimming in TCR beta was tied to a missense DCLRE1C variant by an analysis performed later.

Primers included in the PCR were 60 Vbeta and 13 Jbeta primers. Per the study methods: Tens of millions of unique TCR beta chains, 8.5 million to 14 million shared, were counted in a later analysis. Clones were read by immunoSEQ multiplex PCR, and TCRdb kept only the in-frame ones, dropping some. V, J and clone size are those of that table, while D and trimming were read from the DNA. The sample contains over 80,000 clones, roughly 74% of which appear only once. This clonotype was sampled from a woman under 30 in good health and CMV-seropositive. Source material: PBMCs.

The chain's CDR3 is CASGKEGLVNEQYF. The CDR3 DNA reads as TGTGCCAGCGGAAAGGAGGGACTAGTAAACGAGCAGTACTTC. V and J are TRBV2 and TRBJ2-7, with 8 positions matching TRBD2. The germline CDR1 and CDR2 sequences are SNHLY and FYNNEI. Trimming removed 8 bases from V and 5 bases from J; junction bases left unmatched: 11. CDR3 length: 14 amino acids.